This T cell receptor (beta chain) was observed in a study of neoadjuvant anti-PD-1 for oral cavity cancer. On the study more broadly: Non-progressing patients received a fourth nivolumab dose near day 43, then surgery on days 50-56.

The table lists this clone with a count of one. Its antigen is currently unknown. The data were produced by immunoSEQ multiplex PCR, yet TCRdb's version contains in-frame clones alone and is incomplete. This sample carries more than 5,500 clones, approximately 53% of them seen once, and the ten largest clones take 7% to 7.5%. Study-level findings and limits: Post-treatment tumors with larger preexisting clones showed more shrinkage.

Time point here: after neoadjuvant nivolumab, at surgical resection. Patients were newly diagnosed with stage II-IVA oral cavity squamous cell carcinoma without prior systemic or radiation treatment. CDR1 is MNHNS and CDR2 is SASEGT in the germline V gene. The CDR3 has 18 amino acids. V trimming: 2 bases; J trimming: 0 bases; junction bases outside the gene matches: 8. The sample in question was tumor tissue, obtained after nivolumab (anti-PD-1) treatment. The sequence derives from a person aged 35 to 85 with oral cavity squamous cell carcinoma. The chain couples TRBV6-1 to TRBJ2-1, with 9 bases aligning to TRBD2. The CDR3: CASSELAGVLSSYNEQFF. DNA for the CDR3: TGTGCCAGCAGTGAATTAGCGGGAGTTCTGAGCTCCTACAATGAGCAGTTCTTC.